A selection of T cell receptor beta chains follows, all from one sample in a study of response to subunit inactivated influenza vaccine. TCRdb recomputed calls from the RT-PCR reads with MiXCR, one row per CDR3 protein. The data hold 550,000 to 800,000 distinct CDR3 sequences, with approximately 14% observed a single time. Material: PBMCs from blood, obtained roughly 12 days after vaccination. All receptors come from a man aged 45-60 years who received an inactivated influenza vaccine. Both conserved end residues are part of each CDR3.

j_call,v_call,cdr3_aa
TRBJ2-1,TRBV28,CASRMWADSSYNEQFF
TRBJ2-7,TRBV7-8,CASSLGQGIGQYF
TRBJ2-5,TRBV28,CASSVWGEETQYF
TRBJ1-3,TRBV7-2,CASSLVSLSGNTIYF
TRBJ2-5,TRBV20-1,CSARDLLGTNQETQYF
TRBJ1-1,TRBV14,CASSQVTGGTEAFF
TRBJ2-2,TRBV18,CASSPLEREMSGELFF
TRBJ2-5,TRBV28,CASSSPIYQETQYF
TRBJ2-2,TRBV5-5,CASSLRQGFTGELFF
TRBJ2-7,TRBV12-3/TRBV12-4,CASSLRGQGLGYEQYF
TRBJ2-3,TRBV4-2,CASSQVGGRTDTQYF
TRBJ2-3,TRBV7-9,CASSLAGVRSDTQYF
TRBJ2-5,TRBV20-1,CSAMDRGGRETQYF
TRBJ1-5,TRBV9,CASSVATDQPQHF
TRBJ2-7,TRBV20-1,CSANPRTGLDEQYF
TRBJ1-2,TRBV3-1,CASSQAGGDYGYTF
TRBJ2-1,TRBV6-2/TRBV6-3,CASVLAGGLNEQFF
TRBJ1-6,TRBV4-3,CASSRTGTEYISPLHF
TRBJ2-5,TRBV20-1,CCARDLGRGFGETQYF
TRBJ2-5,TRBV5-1,CASSLALGPETQYF
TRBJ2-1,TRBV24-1,CATRGTSGVYEQFF
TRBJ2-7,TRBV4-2,CASSQPHREPGVQYF